Shown below are 27 T cell receptor beta chains from a single sample sequenced in a study of CD8 T cells in ankylosing spondylitis. MiXCR, run by TCRdb on the 5' RACE reads, gives a single entry per CDR3 protein. Here the sample spans about 64,000 distinct CDR3 sequences, approximately 5.7% being singletons. Sequenced material: synovial fluid, either unsorted or a sorted T cell fraction (not recorded which). Receptor source: a male donor with ankylosing spondylitis.

The gene calls are TRBV7-3 and TRBJ2-5; TRBD2 matches at 9 bases. Germline lookup yields CDR1 SGHTA and CDR2 FQGTGA. CDR3 length equals 17 residues. V was clipped by 5 bases and J by 5 bases; unmatched bases: 15. In DNA, the CDR3 is TGTGCCAGCAGCCTCTTCCCCCGCGGGAGGGCCCGCGAGACCCAGTACTTC. This translates into CASSLFPRGRARETQYF.

This clonotype was seen repeatedly, ten times or more. This sequence joins TRBV20-1 and TRBJ2-1; 13 bases are a match to TRBD2. V trimming: 5 bases; J trimming: 9 bases; junction bases outside the gene matches: 4. The CDR3 loop spans 13 amino acids. Germline assignment: CDR1 DFQATT and CDR2 SNEGSKA (reference sequence). In DNA, the CDR3 is TGCAGTGCTGGGACTAGCGGGGTTGGTGAGCAGTTCTTC. Translating it yields CSAGTSGVGEQFF.

This clonotype appeared a few times. The rearrangement uses TRBV9 and TRBJ2-2, with 8 bases lining up with TRBD2. Trimming took 4 bases from V and 2 from J; bases not matched to a gene: 7. CDR3 length: 16 amino acids. CDR1 SGDLS and CDR2 YYNGEE come from the germline V gene. CDR3 DNA: TGTGCCAGCAGCAACCAACTAGCGGCCAACACCGGGGAGCTGTTTTTT. Encoded protein: CASSNQLAANTGELFF.

This clonotype was recorded at least ten times. The V and J genes are TRBV5-5 and TRBJ2-5, with D possibly TRBD2 on 6 matching bases. V was shortened by 0 bases and J by 4 bases, with 16 bases between the two germline ends. This CDR3 contains 16 residues. CDR1 is SGHKS, CDR2 YYEKEE, per germline (reference sequence). CDR3 bases: TGTGCCAGCAGCTTGGATCGGTCCCGGAGGGGAGAGACCCAGTACTTC. Protein sequence: CASSLDRSRRGETQYF.

This chain connects TRBV24-1 to TRBJ2-5; TRBD1 aligns across 7 bases. The CDR3 has 15 amino acids. Germline CDR1 KGHDR, CDR2 SFDVKD. With V trimmed by 4 bases and J by 1 base, 5 bases remained unmatched. The CDR3 bases are TGTGCCACCAGTGACCGGCGGACAGGCCAAGAGACCCAGTACTTC. Amino acid sequence: CATSDRRTGQETQYF.

The chain carries TRBV12-3 or TRBV12-4 and TRBJ1-2; D unclear. The CDR3 is 13 amino acids. Trimming pared 3 bases from V and 4 bases from J, leaving 9 bases between. CDR3 sequence reads: CASSFLGGYGYTF. CDR3 bases: TGTGCCAGCAGTTTCTTGGGAGGCTATGGCTACACCTTC.

At least ten counts were recorded for this clonotype. This chain uses TRBV7-9 with TRBJ2-5, with D possibly being TRBD2 (5 bases). The CDR3 has 14 amino acids. Between the trimmed V and J ends, which lost 5 bases and 4 bases, there was a span of 14 bases. Germline CDR1 is SEHNR and CDR2 is FQNEAQ (reference sequence). The CDR3: CASSRLSEGETQYF. In DNA, the CDR3 is TGTGCCAGCAGCCGCCTATCCGAGGGAGAGACCCAGTACTTC.

In its sample, this clonotype was seen a few times. The V gene is TRBV11-3, the J gene TRBJ2-1; perhaps TRBD2 as D (5 bases). The length of the CDR3 is 13 residues. The ends were cut back, 4 bases at V and 9 bases at J, with 13 bases in the middle. Germline CDR1 is SGHNT and CDR2 is YENEEA. CDR3 loop: CASSWTRGREQFF. DNA for the CDR3: TGTGCCAGCAGCTGGACCAGAGGGCGTGAGCAGTTCTTC.

About this clonotype: Possible read error: a much larger clone is one base away. V is TRBV6-5 and J is TRBJ2-3; D ambiguous. CDR3 size: 17 residues. Germline V gene lookup returns CDR1 MNHEY and CDR2 SVGAGI. Deletions cut 4 bases from V and 2 bases from J, with 19 bases between. CDR3 in DNA: TGTGCCAGCAGTTGCTCATGGTCCCCTATCTCCACAGATACGCAGTATTTT. It codes for CASSCSWSPISTDTQYF.

This clonotype was observed many times. The rearrangement uses TRBV27 and TRBJ2-3, with D possibly matching TRBD1 (7 bases). The CDR3 totals 17 residues. Looked up from germline, CDR1 is MNHEY and CDR2 is SMNVEV (reference sequence). V shed 4 bases and J shed 4 bases, with 21 bases lying between them. The CDR3 region is CASSYGSGGTFPDTQYF. Here the CDR3 DNA reads TGTGCCAGCAGTTATGGGTCAGGGGGGACCTTCCCAGATACGCAGTATTTT.

V is TRBV20-1 and J is TRBJ2-7; 9 nucleotides agree with TRBD2. From germline, CDR1 is DFQATT and CDR2 SNEGSKA (reference sequence). V was pared by 6 bases and J by 7 bases, with 16 bases of the junction left unmatched. The CDR3 loop spans 15 amino acids. For the CDR3, the DNA is TGCAGTGCGACAGATAGCGGGAGCTCTCTCGGTGAGCAGTACTTC. Its translation: CSATDSGSSLGEQYF.

This clonotype was seen ten or more times. This chain links TRBV7-2 with TRBJ2-7, with a weak D call TRBD2 (5 bases). Trimming took off 5 bases at V and 5 bases at J, with 19 bases between the two ends. CDR1 is SGHTA, CDR2 FQGNSA, per germline. The CDR3 extends over 15 amino acids. CDR3 loop: CASSQQTGTTNEQYF. CDR3 in DNA: TGTGCCAGCAGCCAACAGACGGGAACCACCAACGAGCAGTACTTC.

This clonotype has more than one count but fewer than ten. This sequence joins TRBV28 and TRBJ1-5; D perhaps matches TRBD1 (5 bases). V was pared by 5 bases and J by 1 base, with 18 bases between. The germline V gene has CDR1 MDHEN and CDR2 SYDVKM. The CDR3 runs 17 residues. The CDR3 here is CASSPLRGLGSNQPQHF. The CDR3 nucleotides read TGTGCCAGCAGTCCACTTCGGGGACTCGGAAGCAATCAGCCCCAGCATTTT.

This clonotype was recorded many times. The rearrangement links TRBV27 to TRBJ2-4, with D uncertain. V gave up 7 bases and J gave up 0 bases, with 13 bases separating them. Germline-derived CDR1 and CDR2 are MNHEY and SMNVEV (reference sequence). This CDR3 is built from 15 residues. The CDR3 DNA follows: TGTGCCAGCAAACCCCTGGGAATAGCCAAAAACATTCAGTACTTC. Protein sequence: CASKPLGIAKNIQYF.

There are a few counts of this clonotype. The chain recombines TRBV7-2 with TRBJ2-4; 8 bases are a match to TRBD1. CDR1 is SGHTA and CDR2 is FQGNSA in the germline V gene. Trimming at V came to 6 bases and at J to 5 bases, leaving 12 bases not matched to a gene. CDR3 length equals 16 residues. The CDR3 DNA reads as TGTGCCAGCAGTAGAGGCAGGGGGCCTATCGAAAACATTCAGTACTTC. As protein: CASSRGRGPIENIQYF.

This clonotype was counted only a few times. The J gene is TRBJ2-5, the V gene TRBV6-1, with D possibly being TRBD1 (6 bases). Germline V gene lookup returns CDR1 MNHNS and CDR2 SASEGT. The V and J ends lost 5 bases and 1 base respectively, with 11 bases between them. The CDR3 has 14 amino acids. CDR3 loop: CASSKTGSQETQYF. Written as DNA, the CDR3 is TGTGCCAGCAGTAAAACAGGGTCCCAAGAGACCCAGTACTTC.

This clonotype was recorded many times. One junction end disagrees with the germline gene, perhaps due to a read error. The chain carries TRBV3-1 and TRBJ1-1, with 7 positions matching TRBD1. Germline CDR1 and CDR2: LGHDT and YNNKEL (reference sequence). CDR3 length: 13 residues. The CDR3 coding sequence is TGTGCCAGCACCCAAGGGGAGACAGGGCTGGCTTTCTTT. It codes for CASTQGETGLAFF.

This clonotype came up a few times. J is TRBJ2-3 and V is TRBV2; unclear D gene. Germline CDR1 reads SNHLY; CDR2 reads FYNNEI. The CDR3 runs to 11 residues. V lost 4 bases and J 6 bases, leaving 5 bases between the germline ends. The CDR3 here is CASSVGDTQYF. In nucleotides, the CDR3 is TGTGCCAGCAGTGTGGGGGATACGCAGTATTTT.

This clonotype is medium-sized. The chain carries TRBV3-1 and TRBJ1-4; D ambiguous. The CDR3 length is 14 residues. From germline, CDR1 is LGHDT and CDR2 YNNKEL (reference sequence). V was clipped by 2 bases and J by 13 bases, with 17 bases between them. The CDR3 is CASSQRLGVVGLFF. The CDR3 bases are TGTGCCAGCAGCCAAAGGCTCGGGGTTGTTGGACTGTTTTTT.

V gene TRBV29-1 combines with J gene TRBJ2-6; 12 bases agree with TRBD1. V was clipped by 1 base and J by 2 bases; unmatched bases: 6. The CDR3 contains 18 residues. The V gene's germline CDR1 is SQVTM and CDR2 ANQGSEA. CDR3 DNA sequence: TGCAGCGTTGAAGGGTTGGGACAGGGGGCGGCTGGGGCCAACGTCCTGACTTTC. This translates into CSVEGLGQGAAGANVLTF.

There are many counts of this clonotype. V gene TRBV10-3 combines with J gene TRBJ2-2, with 8 positions matching TRBD2. The CDR3 is made up of 16 amino acids. Per the germline V gene, CDR1 is ENHRY and CDR2 is SYGVKD. V trimming: 4 bases; J trimming: 5 bases; junction bases outside the gene matches: 9. The CDR3 loop reads CAISASLADGTGELFF. The CDR3 bases are TGTGCCATCAGTGCCTCACTAGCGGACGGGACCGGGGAGCTGTTTTTT.

J is TRBJ1-5 and V is TRBV6-5; tentatively, D is TRBD1 (5 bases). Germline V lookup: CDR1 MNHEY, CDR2 SVGAGI. This CDR3 has 16 amino acids. V was trimmed by 0 bases and J by 4 bases, leaving 13 bases between them. CDR3 sequence (DNA): TGTGCCAGCAGTTACTCCCTCAGGGAGGAGAATCAGCCCCAGCATTTT. Translating it yields CASSYSLREENQPQHF.

This clonotype showed up many times. The chain employs TRBV12-3 or TRBV12-4 and TRBJ1-6; D not resolved. The CDR3 is made up of 13 amino acids. Trimming took 2 bases from V and 9 from J, leaving 8 bases between them. The CDR3 spells CASSLREGSPLHF. The CDR3 nucleotides read TGTGCCAGCAGTTTAAGGGAGGGTTCACCCCTCCACTTT.

The chain joins TRBV28 to TRBJ1-1, with a possible D match to TRBD1 (6 bases). With 4 bases removed from V and 4 bases from J, the gap between germline ends came to 19 bases. The CDR3 loop spans 16 amino acids. From germline, CDR1 is MDHEN and CDR2 SYDVKM. CDR3 sequence (DNA): TGTGCCAGCAGTTCGCAAAAGACCACAGGGCCCACTGAAGCTTTCTTT. Translated, it gives CASSSQKTTGPTEAFF. Full variable domain (rest looked up from reference TRBV28 and TRBJ1-1): DVKVTQSSRYLVKRTGEKVFLECVQDMDHENMFWYRQDPGLGLRLIYFSYDVKMKEKGDIPEGYSVSREKKERFSLILESASTNQTSMYLCASSSQKTTGPTEAFFGQGTRLTVV.

This clonotype was observed a handful of times. The V gene is TRBV19, the J gene TRBJ2-7, with TRBD2 as a possible D gene (5 bases). The ends were cut back, 5 bases at V and 0 bases at J, with 17 bases in the middle. This CDR3 comprises 16 residues. From germline, CDR1 is LNHDA and CDR2 SQIVND (reference sequence). CDR3 protein: CASSGRVAGSSYEQYF. CDR3 nucleotide sequence: TGTGCCAGTAGTGGGCGGGTAGCCGGTAGCTCCTACGAGCAGTACTTC.

This clonotype has at least ten counts. The chain is built from TRBV30 and TRBJ1-5; 8 bases map to TRBD1. V shed 2 bases and J 3 bases; nucleotides not matched to a gene: 3. CDR1 GTSNPN and CDR2 SVGIG come from the germline V gene (reference sequence). This CDR3 is 14 amino acids long. CDR3 in DNA: TGTGCCTGGAGTCGGACAGGGAACAATCAGCCCCAGCATTTT. It encodes CAWSRTGNNQPQHF.

In this sample, this clonotype turned up many times. This rearrangement joins TRBV12-3 or TRBV12-4 to TRBJ2-6; D uncertain. V gave up 2 bases and J gave up 4 bases, with 9 bases separating them. CDR3 length equals 15 residues. Written as DNA, the CDR3 is TGTGCCAGCAGTTTAACTTCGTCCGGGGCCAACGTCCTGACTTTC. Amino acid sequence: CASSLTSSGANVLTF.